These T cell receptor beta chains were read from a single sample in a study of blood T cell repertoires in COVID-19. The table came from immunoSEQ multiplex PCR; TCRdb's copy has only in-frame clones and leaves some out. The sample consists of around 130,000 clones, around 83% of them appearing once. Sequencing used peripheral blood. All receptors derive from a human donor in a cohort sampled during active COVID-19. CDR3s include the opening cysteine and the closing phenylalanine or tryptophan. D genes are given only for firm matches. Size values are once, few and many counts, or a class for expanded clones, and some rows have none.

clone size	V gene	D gene	J gene	CDR3 protein	CDR3 DNA
NA	TRBV6-2/TRBV6-3	NA	TRBJ1-5	CASSYGHQNQPQHF	TGTGCCAGCAGTTATGGACATCAGAATCAGCCCCAGCATTTT
NA	TRBV5-1	NA	TRBJ2-3	CASSLQGSNTDTQYF	TGCGCCAGCAGCTTACAGGGTTCGAACACAGATACGCAGTATTTT
NA	TRBV2	NA	TRBJ2-5	CASSWGGFRETQYF	TGTGCCAGCAGTTGGGGGGGCTTCAGGGAGACCCAGTACTTC
NA	TRBV2	TRBD2	TRBJ2-2	CASSGGANTGELFF	TGTGCCAGCAGCGGGGGGGCAAACACCGGGGAGCTGTTTTTT
NA	TRBV9	TRBD2	TRBJ2-3	CASSVDGAGITDTQYF	TGTGCCAGCAGCGTAGACGGAGCGGGGATCACAGATACGCAGTATTTT
NA	TRBV6-2/TRBV6-3	NA	TRBJ2-7	CASSWVGSGGEQYF	TGTGCCAGCAGTTGGGTTGGGAGCGGAGGCGAGCAGTACTTC
NA	TRBV30	TRBD2	TRBJ2-6	CAWGGGAGANVLTF	TGTGCCTGGGGCGGGGGAGCTGGGGCCAACGTCCTGACTTTC
NA	TRBV21-1	NA	TRBJ1-1	CAQNTEAFF	TGTGCCCAGAACACTGAAGCTTTCTTT
NA	TRBV6-2/TRBV6-3	NA	TRBJ2-7	CASSYVNEQYF	TGTGCCAGCAGTTACGTTAACGAGCAGTACTTC
NA	TRBV7-2	TRBD2	TRBJ2-5	CASSFGGGTQYF	TGTGCCAGCAGCTTTGGGGGGGGGACCCAGTACTTC
NA	TRBV18	NA	TRBJ1-3	CASSPQTVYGNTIYF	TGTGCCAGCTCACCCCAGACAGTATATGGAAACACCATATATTTT
NA	TRBV18	TRBD2	TRBJ2-3	CASSPPASGSPLDTQYF	TGTGCCAGCTCACCACCGGCTAGCGGGAGCCCTTTGGATACGCAGTATTTT
NA	TRBV9	NA	TRBJ2-1	CASQSPYNEQFF	TGTGCCAGCCAGTCACCGTACAATGAGCAGTTCTTC
NA	TRBV5-6	TRBD1	TRBJ1-3	CASSLDRGPFGGNTIYF	TGTGCCAGCAGCTTGGACAGGGGCCCGTTTGGTGGAAACACCATATATTTT
NA	TRBV15	NA	TRBJ1-3	CATSTEEGVSGNTIYF	TGTGCCACCAGCACAGAAGAGGGAGTGTCGGGAAACACCATATATTTT
once	TRBV11-2	TRBD1	TRBJ2-3	CASSSGTDDTDTQYF	TGTGCCAGCAGCTCCGGGACAGACGACACAGATACGCAGTATTTT
once	TRBV5-1	NA	TRBJ2-3	CASSTSAGGDTQYF	NA
many	TRBV24-1	TRBD1	TRBJ1-2	CATSHGTAKANYGYTF	TGTGCCACCAGCCATGGGACAGCTAAAGCTAACTATGGCTACACCTTC
NA	TRBV7-9	NA	TRBJ2-1	CASQSYNEQFF	TGTGCCAGCCAGTCGTACAATGAGCAGTTCTTC
NA	TRBV7-9	NA	TRBJ2-2	CASSSVRPRSTGELFF	TGTGCCAGCAGCTCCGTGAGGCCGCGAAGCACCGGGGAGCTGTTTTTT
once	TRBV6-5	NA	TRBJ2-7	CASTTRATVNEQYF	TGTGCCAGCACCACGCGGGCGACGGTCAACGAGCAGTACTTC
NA	TRBV5-1	TRBD1	TRBJ1-5	CASSETGGNQPQHF	TGCGCCAGCAGCGAGACAGGGGGCAATCAGCCCCAGCATTTT
NA	TRBV18	NA	TRBJ2-7	CASSPGAIYEQYF	TGTGCCAGCTCACCGGGGGCTATATACGAGCAGTACTTC
NA	TRBV2	NA	TRBJ2-4	CASSAGQLLNIQYF	TGTGCCAGCAGCGCCGGACAGCTATTAAACATTCAGTACTTC
NA	TRBV9	NA	TRBJ2-3	CASSAGDPSTDTQYF	TGTGCCAGCAGCGCGGGGGATCCGAGCACAGATACGCAGTATTTT
NA	TRBV12-3/TRBV12-4	TRBD1	TRBJ1-2	CASTGQGHYGYTF	TGTGCCAGCACCGGACAGGGGCACTATGGCTACACCTTC
NA	TRBV27	NA	TRBJ1-4	CASKDGAGWNEKLFF	TGTGCCAGCAAAGATGGGGCGGGGTGGAATGAAAAACTGTTTTTT